This TCR beta chain was captured in a study of shared clonotypes between healthy human individuals. Regarding the study as a whole: Only blood underwent sampling, and tissue repertoires likely differ.

Comments on this clone: What it binds is not known.

V lost 6 bases and J 3 bases, leaving 14 bases between the germline ends. The CDR3 runs to 14 residues. Germline V CDR1 and CDR2: MDHEN, SYDVKM. Generated by immunoSEQ multiplex PCR, the TCRdb table keeps only in-frame clones and is missing some. The sample consists of about 2.3 million clones, about 92% of them appearing once. The chain employs TRBV28 and TRBJ1-1; D is undetermined. The sequence was obtained from a man between 18 and 35 years old in good health. Some clones in this sample may be carry-over from other donors' samples. The specimen was naive CD4+ T cells from PBMCs. Noted subset: CD45RA+ positively selected. CDR3 bases: TGTGCCAGCAGGTTGATTGGGAGGGACACTGAAGCTTTCTTT. It encodes CASRLIGRDTEAFF.